This passage covers 27 T cell receptor beta chains from one sample sequenced in a study of beta chain features in type 1 diabetes. Reverse transcribing all isolated RNA meant expressed TCRB transcripts were sequenced. The assay was immunoSEQ multiplex PCR, and TCRdb's table has in-frame clones only and misses some. The table has 150,000 to 200,000 clones, roughly 60% seen once. Overall study results and limits: Shortening that was moderate but significant affected the TCRB CDR3s of Type 1 diabetes patients in all four CD4+ subsets.

Their antigens remain unidentified. Sequencing input: naive CD4+ T cells from blood. Source of these receptors: a man aged 30-40 years with type 1 diabetes.

This clone occurred a few times. The chain employs TRBV29-1 and TRBJ2-4; D tentatively reads TRBD1 or TRBD2 (5 bases each). The CDR3 runs to 11 residues. Per germline, CDR1 SQVTM and CDR2 ANQGSEA. Trimming took 0 bases from V and 9 from J, leaving 6 bases between them. The CDR3 loop reads CSVEDGGIQYF. CDR3 nucleotides: TGCAGCGTTGAAGATGGGGGCATTCAGTACTTC.

To note about this clone: The same CDR3 can be traced to other DNA sequences in this sample. The V call is TRBV20-1, the J call TRBJ2-3, with a tentative D call TRBD1 (6 bases). The V end was cut by 6 bases, the J end by 6 bases, with 10 bases between. The CDR3 contains 11 residues. The germline V gene encodes CDR1 DFQATT and CDR2 SNEGSKA (reference sequence). The CDR3 reads CSADRSDTQYF. CDR3 DNA sequence: TGCAGTGCCGACAGGTCTGATACGCAGTATTTT.

The chain combines TRBV6-1 with TRBJ2-4, with 8 positions matching TRBD1. The J segment lost 1 base and the V segment lost 4 bases, leaving 9 bases of the junction unmatched. The CDR3 is made up of 17 amino acids. Germline V gene data show CDR1 as MNHNS and CDR2 as SASEGT. The CDR3 region has the DNA TGTGCCAGCAGTGTACCCCTAGGGGACAGGGCCAAAAACATTCAGTACTTC. This gives the protein CASSVPLGDRAKNIQYF.

For this clone: This sample also contains other DNA sequences that code for the same CDR3. CDR3 residues: CASSRRGDTQYF. CDR3 nucleotide sequence: TGTGCCAGCAGCCGGAGGGGGGATACGCAGTATTTT. The V call is TRBV7-9, the J call TRBJ2-3; D is possibly TRBD1 or TRBD2 (6 bases each). The length of the CDR3 is 12 residues. Germline CDR1 and CDR2: SEHNR and FQNEAQ (reference sequence). Trimming stripped 5 bases from V and 6 bases from J, with 9 bases between. Supplemented by reference TRBV7-9 and TRBJ2-3, the full variable domain reads DTGVSQNPRHKITKRGQNVTFRCDPISEHNRLYWYRQTLGQGPEFLTYFQNEAQLEKSRLLSDRFSAERPKGSFSTLEIQRTEQGDSAMYLCASSRRGDTQYFGPGTRLTVL.

This clone was recorded a few times. Here the CDR3 DNA reads TGCGCCAGCAGTCATCCCGGACAGGCCAGCTCTGGGGCCAACGTCCTGACTTTC. Its protein is CASSHPGQASSGANVLTF. The chain employs TRBV23-1 and TRBJ2-6, with 7 bases aligning to TRBD1. TRBV23-1 qualifies as an ORF whose function is uncertain. J was trimmed by 0 bases and V by 3 bases; bases with no gene match: 8. The CDR3 loop spans 18 amino acids.

This chain joins TRBV7-2 and TRBJ2-7, with D hard to call. The V gene lost 1 base and the J gene lost 2 bases, with 9 bases spanning the gap. The CDR3 runs 14 residues. From germline, CDR1 is SGHTA and CDR2 FQGNSA. In DNA form, the CDR3 reads TGTGCCAGCAGCTTAGTCCTGGAGACCTACGAGCAGTACTTC. This gives the protein CASSLVLETYEQYF.

With respect to this clone: Other DNA sequences of this sample code for an identical CDR3. This chain links TRBV29-1 with TRBJ2-7; TRBD1 agrees at 8 bases. The CDR3 totals 13 residues. Per the germline V gene, CDR1 is SQVTM and CDR2 is ANQGSEA. V lost 4 bases, J lost 4 bases, and 6 bases stayed unmatched. The CDR3 DNA reads as TGCAGCGTTGCGGGCCAGGGGGCTTACGAGCAGTACTTC. Translation: CSVAGQGAYEQYF.

The V gene is TRBV30, the J gene TRBJ1-1; D call uncertain. V lost 0 bases, J lost 1 base, and 15 bases lay in between. The CDR3 extends over 16 amino acids. Germline V gene sequence: CDR1 GTSNPN, CDR2 SVGIG (reference sequence). The DNA of the CDR3 is TGTGCCTGGAGTGTATTAGGCGGGTCTGGGAACACTGAAGCTTTCTTT. This translates into CAWSVLGGSGNTEAFF.

The gene calls are TRBV9 and TRBJ2-5; TRBD1 matches 7 bases. The V gene's germline CDR1 is SGDLS and CDR2 YYNGEE. V dropped 4 bases and J dropped 4; count of bases not matched to a gene: 4. This CDR3 has 13 amino acids. This chain's CDR3 is CASSPRTGETQYF. The CDR3 DNA reads TGTGCCAGCAGCCCCAGGACAGGAGAGACCCAGTACTTC.

This clone was detected only a few times. Other DNA sequences in this specimen translate into the identical CDR3. The chain couples TRBV25-1 to TRBJ2-7, with D possibly being TRBD1 (6 bases). V lost 4 bases, J lost 3 bases, and 7 bases lay in between. CDR1 is MGHDK and CDR2 is SYGVNS in the germline V gene. There are 12 residues in the CDR3. The CDR3 here is CASSATGYEQYF. The CDR3 nucleotides read TGTGCCAGCAGTGCGACAGGCTACGAGCAGTACTTC.

This chain joins TRBV30 and TRBJ1-6; D unclear. Trimming cost V 2 bases and J 0 bases, with 11 bases left between them. Germline CDR1 is GTSNPN and CDR2 is SVGIG (reference sequence). This CDR3 comprises 16 residues. The CDR3 coding sequence is TGTGCCTGGAGTAGAAGGATACTCTCCTATAATTCACCCCTCCACTTT. This sequence encodes CAWSRRILSYNSPLHF.

The J gene is TRBJ1-3, the V gene TRBV28; the D gene is possibly TRBD1 (6 bases). The length of the CDR3 is 14 residues. Per the germline V gene, CDR1 is MDHEN and CDR2 is SYDVKM. The ends were cut back, 5 bases at V and 2 bases at J, with 10 bases in the middle. CDR3 protein: CASSTGGPGNTIYF. The DNA of the CDR3 is TGTGCCAGCAGTACCGGGGGGCCTGGAAACACCATATATTTT.

The chain recombines TRBV13 with TRBJ1-5; TRBD1 agrees at 8 bases. The CDR3 runs to 12 residues. Trimming cost V 0 bases and J 12 bases; bases outside gene matches: 1. CDR1 and CDR2 (germline): PRHDT, FYEKMQ (reference sequence). CDR3 loop: CASSLGTGDQHF. CDR3 coding DNA: TGTGCCAGCAGCTTAGGGACAGGGGACCAGCATTTT.

This clone was picked up a small number of times. The gene calls are TRBV25-1 and TRBJ2-6; D is unresolved. V was clipped by 2 bases and J by 0 bases, with 11 bases between them. The CDR3 is 17 amino acids. Per germline, CDR1 MGHDK and CDR2 SYGVNS. Here the CDR3 reads CASSELHASSGANVLTF. The CDR3 DNA reads as TGTGCCAGCAGTGAACTGCACGCTAGCTCTGGGGCCAACGTCCTGACTTTC. The full variable domain, completed using reference TRBV25-1 and TRBJ2-6, is EADIYQTPRYLVIGTGKKITLECSQTMGHDKMYWYQQDPGMELHLIHYSYGVNSTEKGDLSSESTVSRIRTEHFPLTLESARPSHTSQYLCASSELHASSGANVLTFGAGSRLTVL.

V gene TRBV18 combines with J gene TRBJ2-5; TRBD2 matches at 7 bases. Trimming cost V 2 bases and J 0 bases; bases outside gene matches: 6. CDR1 is KGHSH, CDR2 LQKENI, per germline. The CDR3 consists of 16 residues. In DNA form, the CDR3 reads TGTGCCAGCTCACCATTGCCAGCGGGGAACCAAGAGACCCAGTACTTC. Translating it yields CASSPLPAGNQETQYF.

This clone has just a few counts. The chain uses TRBV29-1 and TRBJ1-2, with 9 bases that match TRBD1. Unmatched junction bases numbered 3, after V lost 0 bases and J lost 4 bases. This CDR3 is 14 amino acids long. Germline V gives CDR1 SQVTM, CDR2 ANQGSEA. CDR3 loop: CSVEDVQGAYGYTF. The CDR3, as DNA: TGCAGCGTTGAAGACGTACAGGGGGCCTATGGCTACACCTTC.

The genes are TRBV2 and TRBJ2-7; D may correspond to TRBD1 or TRBD2 (5 bases each). The CDR3 loop spans 13 amino acids. V lost 6 bases and J lost 1, with 10 bases in between. Germline CDR1 SNHLY, CDR2 FYNNEI. CDR3 amino acids: CASSRDGSYEQYF. The CDR3 nucleotides read TGTGCCAGCAGCCGGGACGGTTCCTACGAGCAGTACTTC.

The chain recombines TRBV23-1 with TRBJ2-7; the D is unclear. TRBV23-1 belongs to the ORF category, with a function that is uncertain. Trimming left V 3 bases short and J 4 bases short, with 7 bases between. This CDR3 is 12 amino acids long. The CDR3 reads CASSHSLYEQYF. The CDR3 coding sequence is TGCGCCAGCAGTCATTCTCTTTACGAGCAGTACTTC.

The chain is built from TRBV6-6 and TRBJ2-3; D possibly corresponds to TRBD2 (5 bases). From germline, CDR1 is MNHNY and CDR2 SVGAGI (reference sequence). V lost 5 bases and J 4 bases, leaving 7 bases between the germline ends. This CDR3 is built from 12 residues. CDR3 loop: CASSLASDTQYF. The CDR3 DNA is TGTGCCAGCAGTCTAGCTTCAGATACGCAGTATTTT.

This rearrangement joins TRBV25-1 to TRBJ1-4; D remains ambiguous. V was shortened by 6 bases and J by 0 bases, with 8 bases between the two germline ends. Germline V gene lookup returns CDR1 MGHDK and CDR2 SYGVNS. The CDR3 runs 14 residues. The DNA for the CDR3 is TGTGCCAGCAGCGCCTATGCAACTAATGAAAAACTGTTTTTT. Translation: CASSAYATNEKLFF.

The chain employs TRBV18 and TRBJ2-1; D is uncertain. With 5 bases removed from V and 5 bases from J, the gap between germline ends came to 10 bases. The CDR3 covers 13 residues. Germline V gives CDR1 KGHSH, CDR2 LQKENI. CDR3 nucleotides: TGTGCCAGCTCAGGGTGGGAAGACAATGAGCAGTTCTTC. Translation: CASSGWEDNEQFF.

The gene calls are TRBV11-2 and TRBJ2-1; either TRBD1 or TRBD2 may supply D (5 bases each). V lost 6 bases to trimming and J lost 3 bases, with 18 bases between them. The germline gives CDR1 SGHAT, CDR2 FQNNGV. CDR3 size: 16 residues. CDR3 residues: CASRPVRDHYYNEQFF. CDR3 sequence (DNA): TGTGCCAGCAGGCCAGTCCGGGACCACTACTACAATGAGCAGTTCTTC.

The chain employs TRBV13 and TRBJ1-4, with 7 bases lining up with TRBD1. The J segment lost 12 bases and the V segment lost 8 bases, leaving 6 bases of the junction unmatched. This CDR3 has 11 residues. The germline CDR1 and CDR2 sequences are PRHDT and FYEKMQ (reference sequence). CDR3 sequence (DNA): TGTGCCAGCCGCGGAACAGGGGAACTGTTTTTT. Protein product: CASRGTGELFF.

The CDR3 bases are TGTGCCAGCAGCTTCGGCGGGGATGACATTCAGTACTTC. This codes for CASSFGGDDIQYF. The chain carries TRBV7-9 and TRBJ2-4; TRBD2 is a possible D gene (6 bases). This CDR3 has 13 residues. Trimming cost V 3 bases and J 8 bases, with 11 bases left between them. Germline assignment: CDR1 SEHNR and CDR2 FQNEAQ (reference sequence).

This clone has more than one count but fewer than ten. The chain combines TRBV30 with TRBJ2-1; maybe TRBD2 (5 bases). The germline V gene encodes CDR1 GTSNPN and CDR2 SVGIG (reference sequence). The CDR3 contains 15 residues. The V end was cut by 2 bases, the J end by 0 bases, with 11 bases between. The CDR3 protein is CAWSWTGSSYNEQFF. CDR3 sequence (DNA): TGTGCCTGGAGTTGGACGGGAAGCTCCTACAATGAGCAGTTCTTC.

The table lists this clone with a few counts. This chain connects TRBV23-1 to TRBJ2-2, with D unresolved. TRBV23-1 is an ORF for which the function is uncertain. The CDR3 runs to 14 residues. Between the trimmed V and J ends, which lost 4 bases and 1 base, there was a span of 7 bases. For the CDR3, the DNA is TGCGCCAGCAGTCTACGTGGGAACACCGGGGAGCTGTTTTTT. Amino acids: CASSLRGNTGELFF.

This chain joins TRBV18 and TRBJ2-1, with D possibly TRBD2 on 6 matching bases. Germline V gene sequence: CDR1 KGHSH, CDR2 LQKENI. V lost 6 bases to trimming and J lost 6 bases, with 15 bases between them. The CDR3 spans 14 residues. The CDR3 loop is CASSRWDLVNEQFF. The CDR3 nucleotides read TGTGCCAGCTCCCGTTGGGACTTAGTCAATGAGCAGTTCTTC.